The 32 T cell receptor beta chains presented below share a single source sample, sequenced in a study of T cell changes during pregnancy in multiple sclerosis. Some clones are missing from TCRdb's copy, which holds only in-frame ones; the method was immunoSEQ multiplex PCR. Of some 120,000 clones listed, around 90% are singletons. The material was peripheral blood, obtained in the third trimester of pregnancy. The receptors were sampled from a female donor with multiple sclerosis, enrolled in a pregnancy study.

The V and J genes are TRBV9 and TRBJ1-2; D perhaps matches TRBD1 (5 bases). CDR3 size: 14 residues. The germline V and J ends were trimmed by 2 bases and 5 bases, with 13 bases remaining between them. The germline gives CDR1 SGDLS, CDR2 YYNGEE. The CDR3 here is CASSVVGGAYGYTF. CDR3 in DNA: TGTGCCAGCAGCGTGGTGGGGGGTGCTTATGGCTACACCTTC.

The CDR3 is CASKGLPPTGELFF. CDR3 nucleotides: TGTGCCAGCAAGGGACTACCCCCTACTGGGGAGCTGTTTTTT. The rearrangement uses TRBV25-1 and TRBJ2-2; TRBD2 matches at 7 bases. Germline CDR1 MGHDK, CDR2 SYGVNS. The trim removed 7 bases at V and 8 bases at J, leaving 10 bases unmatched. The CDR3 extends over 14 amino acids.

This chain uses TRBV9 with TRBJ2-1; 9 bases match TRBD1. Germline values: CDR1 SGDLS, CDR2 YYNGEE. The CDR3 consists of 15 residues. J gave up 3 bases and V 0 bases, and 1 base lay outside the gene matches. This chain's CDR3 is CASSVGTGDYNEQFF. The CDR3 region has the DNA TGTGCCAGCAGCGTAGGGACAGGGGACTACAATGAGCAGTTCTTC.

This chain connects TRBV5-4 to TRBJ1-2; 7 bases fit TRBD1. Trimming cost V 0 bases and J 0 bases; bases outside gene matches: 2. The CDR3 runs 15 residues. The germline gives CDR1 SGHNT, CDR2 YYREEE (reference sequence). This CDR3 is CASSLAGTANYGYTF. CDR3 coding DNA: TGTGCCAGCAGCTTGGCCGGGACAGCTAACTATGGCTACACCTTC.

V and J are TRBV19 and TRBJ2-2; 7 bases align to TRBD1. This CDR3 region has 13 residues. Germline lookup yields CDR1 LNHDA and CDR2 SQIVND (reference sequence). V shed 7 bases, J shed 4 bases, and the junction held 3 bases outside the gene matches. CDR3 nucleotides: TGTGCCAGTACACACAGGGGCACCGGGGAGCTGTTTTTT. Translation: CASTHRGTGELFF.

The chain is built from TRBV5-1 and TRBJ1-1; no firm D call. From germline, CDR1 is SGHRS and CDR2 YFSETQ. V was cut by 0 bases and J by 1 base, with 10 bases left in between. This CDR3 contains 15 residues. CDR3 nucleotide sequence: TGCGCCAGCAGCTTGGGTCTCTACGGGAACACTGAAGCTTTCTTT. It encodes CASSLGLYGNTEAFF.

This clone was observed a single time. V is TRBV5-1 and J is TRBJ2-7, with unresolved D. V dropped 0 bases and J dropped 3 bases, with 7 bases sitting between them. CDR3 length equals 13 residues. Germline CDR1 and CDR2: SGHRS and YFSETQ. CDR3 nucleotide sequence: TGCGCCAGCAGCTTGGTTTCGGGCTACGAGCAGTACTTC. Its protein is CASSLVSGYEQYF.

The chain joins TRBV27 to TRBJ2-7, with D perhaps matching TRBD2 (6 bases). V was pared by 3 bases and J by 2 bases, with 11 bases between. Per the germline V gene, CDR1 is MNHEY and CDR2 is SMNVEV (reference sequence). The CDR3 covers 14 residues. CDR3 protein: CASSLEGLPYEQYF. CDR3 nucleotide sequence: TGTGCCAGCAGTTTGGAGGGACTCCCCTACGAGCAGTACTTC.

The gene calls are TRBV2 and TRBJ2-2; D call uncertain. V was cut by 7 bases and J by 1 base, with 10 bases left in between. CDR3 length: 14 amino acids. CDR1 is SNHLY and CDR2 is FYNNEI in the germline V gene. The chain's CDR3 is CASKEQVNTGELFF. CDR3 nucleotide sequence: TGTGCCAGCAAGGAGCAAGTGAACACCGGGGAGCTGTTTTTT.

V gene TRBV9 combines with J gene TRBJ1-1, with 10 bases aligning to TRBD1. The CDR3 has 15 amino acids. Trimming removed 4 bases from V and 2 bases from J; junction bases left unmatched: 5. Germline values: CDR1 SGDLS, CDR2 YYNGEE. The CDR3 DNA reads TGTGCCAGCAGCACCGGGGACAGGGGTAACACTGAAGCTTTCTTT. Amino acids: CASSTGDRGNTEAFF. Variable domain in full (rest from reference TRBV9 and TRBJ1-1): DSGVTQTPKHLITATGQRVTLRCSPRSGDLSVYWYQQSLDQGLQFLIQYYNGEERAKGNILERFSAQQFPDLHSELNLSSLELGDSALYFCASSTGDRGNTEAFFGQGTRLTVV.

The chain uses TRBV6-5 and TRBJ1-1; tentatively, D is TRBD1 (6 bases). The CDR3 has 13 amino acids. The germline V and J ends were trimmed by 7 bases and 0 bases, with 9 bases remaining between them. Germline V gene data show CDR1 as MNHEY and CDR2 as SVGAGI. CDR3 coding DNA: TGTGCCAGCAAGGGGGTAATGAACACTGAAGCTTTCTTT. Protein: CASKGVMNTEAFF.

This clone was counted a single time. V and J are TRBV4-1 and TRBJ2-1; 7 bases align to TRBD2. V gave up 6 bases and J gave up 1 base; unmatched junction bases: 9. The CDR3 covers 16 residues. CDR1 is MGHRA, CDR2 YSYEKL, per germline. The CDR3: CASRAILAPSYNEQFF. DNA for the CDR3: TGCGCCAGCAGGGCAATACTAGCGCCTTCCTACAATGAGCAGTTCTTC.

The J gene is TRBJ2-5, the V gene TRBV4-1; 8 positions agree with TRBD1. Losses at the gene ends were 2 bases for V and 5 bases for J; bases not matched to a gene: 7. This CDR3 spans 15 amino acids. The germline V gene encodes CDR1 MGHRA and CDR2 YSYEKL. The CDR3: CASSQYPDRGETQYF. The CDR3 DNA is TGCGCCAGCAGCCAATACCCAGACAGGGGTGAGACCCAGTACTTC.

The V and J genes are TRBV19 and TRBJ2-7; 7 bases map to TRBD2. Per germline, CDR1 LNHDA and CDR2 SQIVND (reference sequence). Germline trimming cut 2 bases from V and 3 bases from J; bases unmatched to any gene: 19. This CDR3 comprises 19 residues. The CDR3 protein is CASSIFYRASGDSYYEQYF. The CDR3 nucleotides read TGTGCCAGTAGTATATTCTATCGGGCTAGCGGCGATTCATACTACGAGCAGTACTTC.

The V call is TRBV19, the J call TRBJ2-5, with a possible D match to TRBD1 (6 bases). V was trimmed by 1 base and J by 4 bases, leaving 10 bases between them. CDR1 and CDR2 (germline): LNHDA, SQIVND (reference sequence). CDR3 length: 14 amino acids. CDR3 nucleotide sequence: TGTGCCAGTAGTATAGGCGGCAGGGGAGAGACCCAGTACTTC. This gives the protein CASSIGGRGETQYF.

The chain has TRBV7-9 and TRBJ2-5; 7 nucleotides match TRBD2. CDR1 and CDR2 from the germline V gene are SEHNR and FQNEAQ (reference sequence). The CDR3 spans 16 residues. V shed 1 base, J shed 4 bases, and the junction held 9 bases outside the gene matches. The chain's CDR3 is CASSLVERTGGETQYF. Here the CDR3 DNA reads TGTGCCAGCAGCTTAGTGGAACGGACGGGGGGAGAGACCCAGTACTTC.

The V call is TRBV5-1, the J call TRBJ1-1; D not resolved. Germline assignment: CDR1 SGHRS and CDR2 YFSETQ. The CDR3 has 14 amino acids. Trimming took off 0 bases at V and 1 base at J, with 7 bases between the two ends. The CDR3 coding sequence is TGCGCCAGCAGCTTGGGTCAGGAGAACACTGAAGCTTTCTTT. This sequence encodes CASSLGQENTEAFF.

DNA of the CDR3: TGTGCCAGTTTGTACAACCAGAACACTGAAGCTTTCTTT. Amino acids: CASLYNQNTEAFF. The gene calls are TRBV19 and TRBJ1-1; D ambiguous. V was clipped by 8 bases and J by 1 base, with 11 bases between them. The CDR3 extends over 13 amino acids. CDR1 and CDR2 from the germline V gene are LNHDA and SQIVND (reference sequence).

The chain joins TRBV2 to TRBJ2-7; the match to TRBD2 covers 8 bases. The CDR3 covers 15 residues. The V segment lost 4 bases and the J segment 0 bases; nucleotides outside the gene matches: 5. CDR1 and CDR2 (germline): SNHLY, FYNNEI. The CDR3 protein is CASSVLSGSSYEQYF. In nucleotides, the CDR3 is TGTGCCAGCAGTGTTCTAAGCGGGAGCTCCTACGAGCAGTACTTC.

CDR3 nucleotide sequence: TGTGCCAGCAGTCTACAGAGCTATAATTCACCCCTCCACTTT. Amino acid sequence: CASSLQSYNSPLHF. The rearrangement links TRBV27 to TRBJ1-6; no firm D call. The V gene's germline CDR1 is MNHEY and CDR2 SMNVEV (reference sequence). CDR3 size: 14 residues. Trimming pared 5 bases from V and 3 bases from J, leaving 8 bases between.

The chain carries TRBV27 and TRBJ2-1; perhaps TRBD1 as D (6 bases). V lost 5 bases and J lost 4, with 15 bases in between. From germline, CDR1 is MNHEY and CDR2 SMNVEV (reference sequence). The CDR3 spans 15 residues. CDR3 sequence: CASSARTELYNEQFF. Written as DNA, the CDR3 is TGTGCCAGCAGTGCACGGACAGAACTTTACAATGAGCAGTTCTTC.

The chain recombines TRBV4-1 with TRBJ2-3; the D gene is possibly TRBD2 (7 bases). V lost 4 bases and J lost 4, with 18 bases in between. The CDR3 runs to 16 residues. Germline CDR1 reads MGHRA; CDR2 reads YSYEKL. The chain's CDR3 is CASSPQLGGPADTQYF. The CDR3 DNA sequence: TGCGCCAGCAGCCCTCAGTTGGGGGGGCCCGCAGATACGCAGTATTTT.

The chain uses TRBV18 and TRBJ1-1; 9 bases line up with TRBD1. The J segment lost 0 bases and the V segment lost 6 bases, leaving 5 bases of the junction unmatched. Germline lookup yields CDR1 KGHSH and CDR2 LQKENI. There are 15 residues in the CDR3. This chain's CDR3 is CASSLWDRVNTEAFF. In DNA, the CDR3 is TGTGCCAGCTCCCTCTGGGACAGGGTGAACACTGAAGCTTTCTTT.

The chain recombines TRBV2 with TRBJ2-7; maybe TRBD2 (6 bases). With 3 bases removed from V and 3 bases from J, the gap between germline ends came to 9 bases. The V gene's germline CDR1 is SNHLY and CDR2 FYNNEI. This CDR3 has 13 amino acids. This CDR3 is CASSDPGLYEQYF. The DNA of the CDR3 is TGTGCCAGCAGTGACCCGGGACTCTACGAGCAGTACTTC.

V gene TRBV6-6 combines with J gene TRBJ2-1; 10 bases align to TRBD2. The V segment lost 6 bases and the J segment 9 bases; nucleotides outside the gene matches: 11. CDR3 length: 15 residues. The V gene's germline CDR1 is MNHNY and CDR2 SVGAGI (reference sequence). CDR3 amino acids: CASSVLAGRRGEQFF. CDR3 in DNA: TGTGCCAGCAGCGTACTAGCGGGGAGGAGGGGTGAGCAGTTCTTC.

The rearrangement joins TRBV6-5 to TRBJ1-2; no clear D. The CDR3 has 15 residues. V was cut by 2 bases and J by 4 bases, with 14 bases left in between. Germline V gives CDR1 MNHEY, CDR2 SVGAGI. CDR3 DNA: TGTGCCAGCAGTTACAGAAGGGCGGGAAGCTATGGCTACACCTTC. Translating gives CASSYRRAGSYGYTF.

V is TRBV29-1 and J is TRBJ2-7; 9 bases match TRBD2. V was pared by 0 bases and J by 5 bases, with 8 bases of the junction left unmatched. The germline V gene has CDR1 SQVTM and CDR2 ANQGSEA. The length of the CDR3 is 15 residues. This CDR3 reads CSVEDRSGGSNEQYF. The CDR3 region has the DNA TGCAGCGTTGAAGATCGTAGCGGGGGTTCCAACGAGCAGTACTTC.

The chain recombines TRBV5-1 with TRBJ2-5; the D gene is possibly TRBD1 (5 bases). Trimming shortened V by 5 bases and J by 5 bases, and 16 bases separated the two germline ends. CDR1 and CDR2 from the germline V gene are SGHRS and YFSETQ. The CDR3 extends over 14 amino acids. CDR3 in amino acids: CASSQRQGSETQYF. The CDR3 nucleotides read TGCGCCAGCAGTCAAAGGCAGGGTAGTGAGACCCAGTACTTC.

In its sample, this clone was seen once. The gene calls are TRBV11-2 and TRBJ1-6; 7 bases match TRBD1. The CDR3 length is 15 residues. Trimming at V came to 1 base and at J to 7 bases, leaving 4 bases not matched to a gene. From germline, CDR1 is SGHAT and CDR2 FQNNGV. The CDR3 sequence is CASSLGGRGNSPLHF. The DNA for the CDR3 is TGTGCCAGCAGCTTAGGAGGCAGGGGGAATTCACCCCTCCACTTT.

The chain recombines TRBV6-5 with TRBJ2-7; 8 nucleotides match TRBD1. The CDR3 sequence is 15 residues long. CDR1 MNHEY and CDR2 SVGAGI come from the germline V gene. V gave up 7 bases and J gave up 2 bases; unmatched junction bases: 10. DNA for the CDR3: TGTGCCAGCACCGGGACAGGATTATACCCCTACGAGCAGTACTTC. As protein: CASTGTGLYPYEQYF.

This sequence joins TRBV15 and TRBJ1-2; 10 positions agree with TRBD1. V was pared by 4 bases and J by 4 bases, with 6 bases of the junction left unmatched. The CDR3 spans 15 residues. Germline CDR1 LNHNV, CDR2 YYDKDF (reference sequence). CDR3 in DNA: TGTGCCACCAGCACGTCCGGGACAGGGGCCTATGGCTACACCTTC. Translating gives CATSTSGTGAYGYTF.

J is TRBJ1-6 and V is TRBV7-2; D perhaps matches TRBD1 (6 bases). The CDR3 contains 16 residues. From germline, CDR1 is SGHTA and CDR2 FQGNSA. Trimming pared 1 base from V and 8 bases from J, leaving 15 bases between. The CDR3 DNA reads as TGTGCCAGCAGCTTAGTGGGGGGGGGCGCTTATTCACCCCTCCACTTT. Translation: CASSLVGGGAYSPLHF. Full variable domain (remainder filled in from reference TRBV7-2 and TRBJ1-6): GAGVSQSPSNKVTEKGKDVELRCDPISGHTALYWYRQSLGQGLEFLIYFQGNSAPDKSGLPSDRFSAERTGGSVSTLTIQRTQQEDSAVYLCASSLVGGGAYSPLHFGNGTRLTVT.